The 18 T cell receptor beta chains reported below all come from one sample, sequenced in a study of OX40 agonist ivuxolimab in advanced cancers. The assay was immunoSEQ multiplex PCR, and TCRdb's table has in-frame clones only and misses some. The sample gives approximately 68,000 clones, around nine tenths of which show up once; roughly 0.9% is in the top ten. The sample consisted of CD4+ or CD8+ T cells sorted from blood, taken in a trial of the OX40 agonist ivuxolimab. The receptors were gathered from an adult with an advanced solid tumor such as melanoma, head and neck, liver or kidney cancer.

The chain links TRBV28 to TRBJ1-3; 8 bases are a match to TRBD1. Germline loops: CDR1 MDHEN, CDR2 SYDVKM. This CDR3 contains 15 residues. V dropped 5 bases and J dropped 4; count of bases not matched to a gene: 7. The CDR3 DNA sequence: TGTGCCAGCAGTAGGACAGGGAAAAAAGGAAACACCATATATTTT. Its protein product is CASSRTGKKGNTIYF.

The rearrangement uses TRBV2 and TRBJ1-3; possibly TRBD1 for D (6 bases). CDR1 and CDR2 from the germline V gene are SNHLY and FYNNEI. CDR3 length equals 15 residues. V gave up 4 bases and J gave up 4 bases, with 14 bases separating them. In DNA, the CDR3 is TGTGCCAGCAGTGGCCAGGGGACCTCCGGAAACACCATATATTTT. Residues: CASSGQGTSGNTIYF.

The sample holds a few counts of this clone. V and J are TRBV18 and TRBJ1-3; 7 bases fit TRBD1. The germline V gene encodes CDR1 KGHSH and CDR2 LQKENI. The CDR3 length is 14 residues. V was pared by 6 bases and J by 3 bases, with 5 bases of the junction left unmatched. The CDR3 region has the DNA TGTGCCAGCTCGCTGGGGGACAGTGGAAACACCATATATTTT. This gives the protein CASSLGDSGNTIYF.

The chain has TRBV7-2 and TRBJ2-6; 9 bases are a match to TRBD1. The V and J ends lost 2 bases and 2 bases, in that order; junction bases with no gene match: 1. CDR3 length: 16 residues. Germline assignment: CDR1 SGHTA and CDR2 FQGNSA. The CDR3 DNA follows: TGTGCCAGCAGCTTAAGACAGGGGGCTGGGGCCAACGTCCTGACTTTC. Protein product: CASSLRQGAGANVLTF.

This clone was observed once. The gene calls are TRBV7-2 and TRBJ1-1; D is ambiguous. V was clipped by 4 bases and J by 7 bases, with 13 bases between them. This CDR3 region has 13 residues. Germline values: CDR1 SGHTA, CDR2 FQGNSA. The CDR3 nucleotides read TGTGCCAGCAGCTCAGTCGTGGGGAGTGAAGCTTTCTTT. Its translation: CASSSVVGSEAFF.

This clone was counted between two and nine times. This rearrangement joins TRBV2 to TRBJ2-1; maybe TRBD1 (5 bases). Germline-derived CDR1 and CDR2 are SNHLY and FYNNEI. CDR3 size: 14 residues. The V gene lost 1 base and the J gene lost 10 bases, with 14 bases spanning the gap. In DNA, the CDR3 is TGTGCCAGCAGTGAAGGGTGGGCAGGGTACGAGCAGTTCTTC. The encoded protein is CASSEGWAGYEQFF.

The chain employs TRBV14 and TRBJ2-7; 7 bases line up with TRBD1. The J segment lost 3 bases and the V segment lost 4 bases, leaving 6 bases of the junction unmatched. The CDR3 sequence is 14 residues long. Germline V gives CDR1 SGHDN, CDR2 FVKESK. CDR3 sequence (DNA): TGTGCCAGCAGCCCTGAGACAGGGAACTACGAGCAGTACTTC. Protein product: CASSPETGNYEQYF.

J is TRBJ1-1 and V is TRBV4-3; the D gene is possibly TRBD1 (5 bases). This CDR3 has 14 residues. V dropped 3 bases and J dropped 1 base, with 9 bases sitting between them. Germline V gene lookup returns CDR1 LGHNA and CDR2 YSLEER. CDR3 amino acids: CASSQETENTEAFF. As DNA, the CDR3 is TGCGCCAGCAGCCAGGAGACAGAGAACACTGAAGCTTTCTTT.

This clone has more than one count but fewer than ten. The genes are TRBV5-5 and TRBJ2-7, with 7 nucleotides matching TRBD1. Per germline, CDR1 SGHKS and CDR2 YYEKEE (reference sequence). The ends lost 2 bases at V and 5 bases at J; junction bases unmatched: 10. The CDR3 has 15 amino acids. The CDR3, as DNA: TGTGCCAGCAGCTTTCCCGCACAGGGGATCCACGAGCAGTACTTC. Translated, it gives CASSFPAQGIHEQYF.

The chain's CDR3 is CASSPPSWTPNQPQHF. The DNA for the CDR3 is TGTGCCAGCTCACCACCGAGTTGGACACCCAATCAGCCCCAGCATTTT. The chain employs TRBV18 and TRBJ1-5; D perhaps matches TRBD1 (5 bases). The V end was cut by 0 bases, the J end by 3 bases, with 12 bases between. The germline V gene has CDR1 KGHSH and CDR2 LQKENI. The CDR3 sequence is 16 residues long.

This chain joins TRBV7-2 and TRBJ2-7; the D is unclear. Trimming stripped 1 base from V and 2 bases from J, with 15 bases between. This CDR3 region has 16 residues. Germline V gene data show CDR1 as SGHTA and CDR2 as FQGNSA. The CDR3 sequence is CASSLVRSLTTYEQYF. The CDR3 DNA follows: TGTGCCAGCAGCTTAGTACGGTCGCTAACAACCTACGAGCAGTACTTC.

J is TRBJ1-2 and V is TRBV30; no firm D call. Trimming left V 4 bases short and J 3 bases short, with 15 bases between. CDR1 is GTSNPN and CDR2 is SVGIG in the germline V gene (reference sequence). The CDR3 covers 14 residues. The CDR3: CAWKGSTRHYGYTF. The CDR3 nucleotides are TGTGCCTGGAAGGGCTCCACAAGACACTATGGCTACACCTTC.

The gene calls are TRBV7-2 and TRBJ2-3, with D possibly matching TRBD2 (5 bases). V lost 5 bases and J lost 4, with 10 bases in between. The CDR3 sequence is 13 residues long. In germline, CDR1 is SGHTA, CDR2 FQGNSA. The CDR3 DNA is TGTGCCAGCAGCCCAAGGCGGGCAGATACGCAGTATTTT. This encodes CASSPRRADTQYF.

The rearrangement uses TRBV15 and TRBJ2-7, with TRBD1 identical over 9 bases. CDR3 length: 15 amino acids. The germline V gene encodes CDR1 LNHNV and CDR2 YYDKDF (reference sequence). J was trimmed by 0 bases and V by 3 bases; bases with no gene match: 3. The CDR3 DNA is TGTGCCACCAGCAGGGGACAGGGATACTCCTACGAGCAGTACTTC. Translated, it gives CATSRGQGYSYEQYF. The entire variable domain, with the rest obtained from reference TRBV15 and TRBJ2-7, is as follows: DAMVIQNPRYQVTQFGKPVTLSCSQTLNHNVMYWYQQKSSQAPKLLFHYYDKDFNNEADTPDNFQSRRPNTSFCFLDIRSPGLGDTAMYLCATSRGQGYSYEQYFGPGTRLTVT.

CDR3 in amino acids: CASSLLVQGYEQYF. CDR3 bases: TGTGCCAGCAGCTTATTGGTACAGGGCTACGAGCAGTACTTC. The chain couples TRBV7-2 to TRBJ2-7; TRBD1 might be the D (6 bases). This CDR3 has 14 amino acids. CDR1 SGHTA and CDR2 FQGNSA come from the germline V gene. Trimming took off 2 bases at V and 3 bases at J, with 11 bases between the two ends.

This clone is a singleton in its sample. The chain has TRBV29-1 and TRBJ2-7; TRBD1 is a possible D gene (5 bases). The CDR3 runs to 12 residues. Trimming removed 7 bases at V and 0 bases at J, with 10 bases between. Looked up from germline, CDR1 is SQVTM and CDR2 is ANQGSEA. CDR3 protein: CSAARGSYEQYF. CDR3 DNA: TGCAGCGCTGCAAGGGGCTCCTACGAGCAGTACTTC.

This chain joins TRBV7-2 and TRBJ2-7, with D hard to call. Germline assignment: CDR1 SGHTA and CDR2 FQGNSA. The CDR3 length is 13 residues. The V gene lost 1 base and the J gene lost 2 bases, with 6 bases spanning the gap. The CDR3 loop reads CASSLDETYEQYF. The CDR3, as DNA: TGTGCCAGCAGCTTAGATGAAACCTACGAGCAGTACTTC.

The chain recombines TRBV7-9 with TRBJ1-5; D is possibly TRBD1 (6 bases). Germline V lookup: CDR1 SEHNR, CDR2 FQNEAQ (reference sequence). This CDR3 has 16 residues. V dropped 5 bases and J dropped 1 base, with 15 bases sitting between them. DNA of the CDR3: TGTGCCAGCAGCGACTCCTGGGGGACAAGCAATCAGCCCCAGCATTTT. The encoded protein is CASSDSWGTSNQPQHF.